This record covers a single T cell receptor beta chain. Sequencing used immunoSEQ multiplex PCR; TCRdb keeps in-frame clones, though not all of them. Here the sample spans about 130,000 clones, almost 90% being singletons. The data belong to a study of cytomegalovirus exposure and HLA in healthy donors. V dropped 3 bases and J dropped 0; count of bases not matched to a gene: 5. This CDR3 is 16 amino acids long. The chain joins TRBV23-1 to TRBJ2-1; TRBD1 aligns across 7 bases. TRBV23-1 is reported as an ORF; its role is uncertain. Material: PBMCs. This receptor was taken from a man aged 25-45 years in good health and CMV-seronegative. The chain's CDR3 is CASSQTGTHSYNEQFF. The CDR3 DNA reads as TGCGCCAGCAGTCAGACAGGGACCCACTCCTACAATGAGCAGTTCTTC.